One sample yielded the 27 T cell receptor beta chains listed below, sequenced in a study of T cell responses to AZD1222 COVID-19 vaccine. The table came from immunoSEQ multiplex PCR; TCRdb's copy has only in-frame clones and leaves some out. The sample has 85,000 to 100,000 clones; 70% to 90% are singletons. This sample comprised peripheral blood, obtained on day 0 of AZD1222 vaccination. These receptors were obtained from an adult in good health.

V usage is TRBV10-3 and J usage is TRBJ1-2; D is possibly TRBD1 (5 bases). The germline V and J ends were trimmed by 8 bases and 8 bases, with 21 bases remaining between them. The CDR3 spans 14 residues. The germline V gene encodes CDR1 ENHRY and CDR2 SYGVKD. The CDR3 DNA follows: TGTGCCATCGAAACCAGGTCGGGGAAGGGGGGCTACACCTTC. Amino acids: CAIETRSGKGGYTF.

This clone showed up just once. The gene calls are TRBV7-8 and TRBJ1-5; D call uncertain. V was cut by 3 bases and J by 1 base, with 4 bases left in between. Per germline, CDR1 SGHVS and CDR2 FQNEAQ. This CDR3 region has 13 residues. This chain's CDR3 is CASSFYSNQPQHF. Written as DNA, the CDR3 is TGTGCCAGCAGCTTCTACAGCAATCAGCCCCAGCATTTT.

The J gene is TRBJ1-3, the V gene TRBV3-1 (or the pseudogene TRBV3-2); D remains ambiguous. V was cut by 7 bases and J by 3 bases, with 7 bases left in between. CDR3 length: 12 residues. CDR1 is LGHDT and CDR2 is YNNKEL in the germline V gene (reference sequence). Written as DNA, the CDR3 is TGTGCCAGCACCCTCGGTGGAAACACCATATATTTT. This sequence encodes CASTLGGNTIYF.

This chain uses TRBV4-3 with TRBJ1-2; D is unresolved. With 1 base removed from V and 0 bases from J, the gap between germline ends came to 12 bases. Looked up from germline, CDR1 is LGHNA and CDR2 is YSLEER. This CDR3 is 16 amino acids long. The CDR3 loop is CASSQGRTNPNYGYTF. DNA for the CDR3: TGCGCCAGCAGCCAAGGCCGCACCAATCCTAACTATGGCTACACCTTC.

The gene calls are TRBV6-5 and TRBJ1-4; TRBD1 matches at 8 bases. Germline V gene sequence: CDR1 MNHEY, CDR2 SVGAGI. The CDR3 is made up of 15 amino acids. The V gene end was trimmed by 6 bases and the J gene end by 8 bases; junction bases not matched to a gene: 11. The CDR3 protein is CASRSQGAGGEKLFF. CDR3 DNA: TGTGCCAGCAGATCGCAGGGGGCGGGAGGCGAAAAACTGTTTTTT.

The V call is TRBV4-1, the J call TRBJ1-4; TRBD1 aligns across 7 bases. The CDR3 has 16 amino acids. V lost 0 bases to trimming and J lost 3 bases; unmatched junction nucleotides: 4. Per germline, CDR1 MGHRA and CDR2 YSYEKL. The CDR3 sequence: CASSQDRGAANEKLFF. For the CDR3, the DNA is TGCGCCAGCAGCCAAGACAGGGGGGCGGCTAATGAAAAACTGTTTTTT.

CDR3 in amino acids: CASSIGQGRSETQYF. In nucleotides, the CDR3 is TGTGCCAGTAGTATTGGACAGGGGAGGTCGGAGACCCAGTACTTC. The chain employs TRBV19 and TRBJ2-5, with 9 nucleotides matching TRBD1. V lost 3 bases to trimming and J lost 5 bases; unmatched junction nucleotides: 7. The length of the CDR3 is 15 residues. CDR1 is LNHDA, CDR2 SQIVND, per germline (reference sequence).

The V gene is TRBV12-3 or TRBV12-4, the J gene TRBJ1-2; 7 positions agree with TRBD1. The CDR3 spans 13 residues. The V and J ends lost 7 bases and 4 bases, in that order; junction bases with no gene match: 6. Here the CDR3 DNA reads TGTGCCAGCAACTCCGACAGGGTCTATGGCTACACCTTC. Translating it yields CASNSDRVYGYTF.

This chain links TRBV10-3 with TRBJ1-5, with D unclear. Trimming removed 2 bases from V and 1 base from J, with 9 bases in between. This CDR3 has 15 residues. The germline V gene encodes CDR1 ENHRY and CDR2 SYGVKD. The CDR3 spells CAISETVLSNQPQHF. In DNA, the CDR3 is TGTGCCATCAGTGAGACAGTTTTGAGCAATCAGCCCCAGCATTTT.

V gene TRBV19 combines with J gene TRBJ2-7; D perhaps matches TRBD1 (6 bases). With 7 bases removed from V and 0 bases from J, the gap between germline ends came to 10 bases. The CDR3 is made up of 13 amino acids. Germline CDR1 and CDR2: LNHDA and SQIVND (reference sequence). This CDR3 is CASTTGSSYEQYF. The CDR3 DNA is TGTGCCAGTACCACAGGGAGCTCCTACGAGCAGTACTTC.

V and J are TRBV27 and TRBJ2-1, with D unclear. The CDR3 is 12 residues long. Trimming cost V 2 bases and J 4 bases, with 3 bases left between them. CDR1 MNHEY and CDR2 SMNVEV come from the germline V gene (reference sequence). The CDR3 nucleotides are TGTGCCAGCAGTTTAGGGTACAATGAGCAGTTCTTC. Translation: CASSLGYNEQFF.

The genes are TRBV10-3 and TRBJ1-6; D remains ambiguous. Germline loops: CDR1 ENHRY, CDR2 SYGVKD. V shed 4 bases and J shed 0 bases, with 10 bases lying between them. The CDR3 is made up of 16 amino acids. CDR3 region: CAISGSVSSYNSPLHF. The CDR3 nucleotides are TGTGCCATCAGTGGGTCCGTAAGCTCCTATAATTCACCCCTCCACTTT.

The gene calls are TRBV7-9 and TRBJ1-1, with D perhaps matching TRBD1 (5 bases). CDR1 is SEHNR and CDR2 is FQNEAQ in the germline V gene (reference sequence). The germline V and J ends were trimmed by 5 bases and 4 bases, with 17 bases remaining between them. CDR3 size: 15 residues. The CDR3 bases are TGTGCCAGCAGCCAGGGCCCCGGGAGGGGCACTGAAGCTTTCTTT. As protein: CASSQGPGRGTEAFF. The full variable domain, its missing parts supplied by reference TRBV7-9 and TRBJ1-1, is DTGVSQNPRHKITKRGQNVTFRCDPISEHNRLYWYRQTLGQGPEFLTYFQNEAQLEKSRLLSDRFSAERPKGSFSTLEIQRTEQGDSAMYLCASSQGPGRGTEAFFGQGTRLTVV.

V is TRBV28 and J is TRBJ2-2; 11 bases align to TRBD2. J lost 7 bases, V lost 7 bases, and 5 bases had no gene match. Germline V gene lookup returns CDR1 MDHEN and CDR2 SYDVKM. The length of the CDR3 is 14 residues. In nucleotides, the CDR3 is TGTGCCAGCACTCCGGGACTAGCGGTCGGGGAGCTGTTTTTT. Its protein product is CASTPGLAVGELFF.

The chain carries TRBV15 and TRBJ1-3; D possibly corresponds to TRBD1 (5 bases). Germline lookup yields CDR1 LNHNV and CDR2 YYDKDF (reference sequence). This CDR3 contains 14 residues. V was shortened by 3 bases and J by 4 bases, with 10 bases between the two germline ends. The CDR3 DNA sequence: TGTGCCACCAGCAGCCCAGGGCCCGGAAACACCATATATTTT. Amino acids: CATSSPGPGNTIYF.

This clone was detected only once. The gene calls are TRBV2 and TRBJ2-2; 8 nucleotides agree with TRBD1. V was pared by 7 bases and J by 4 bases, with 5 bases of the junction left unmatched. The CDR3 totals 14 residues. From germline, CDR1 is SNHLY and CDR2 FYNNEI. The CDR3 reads CASTRQGSTGELFF. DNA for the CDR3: TGTGCCAGCACCAGACAGGGGAGCACCGGGGAGCTGTTTTTT.

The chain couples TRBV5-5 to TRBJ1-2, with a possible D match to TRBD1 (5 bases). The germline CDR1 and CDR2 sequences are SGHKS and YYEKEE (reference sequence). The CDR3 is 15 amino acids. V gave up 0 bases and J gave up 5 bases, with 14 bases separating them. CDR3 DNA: TGTGCCAGCAGCTTGGACGCCGGGACGTTGTATGGCTACACCTTC. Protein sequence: CASSLDAGTLYGYTF.

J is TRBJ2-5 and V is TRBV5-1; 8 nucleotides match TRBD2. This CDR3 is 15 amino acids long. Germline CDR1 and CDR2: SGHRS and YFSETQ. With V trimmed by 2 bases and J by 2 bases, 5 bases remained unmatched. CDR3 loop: CASSFLTSVQETQYF. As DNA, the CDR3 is TGCGCCAGCAGCTTTCTGACTAGCGTGCAAGAGACCCAGTACTTC.

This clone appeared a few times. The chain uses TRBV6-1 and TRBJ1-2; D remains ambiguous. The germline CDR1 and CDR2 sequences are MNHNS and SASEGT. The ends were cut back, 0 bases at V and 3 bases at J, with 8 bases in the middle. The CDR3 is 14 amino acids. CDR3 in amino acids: CASSEAGVYYGYTF. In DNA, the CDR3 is TGTGCCAGCAGTGAAGCAGGAGTTTACTATGGCTACACCTTC.

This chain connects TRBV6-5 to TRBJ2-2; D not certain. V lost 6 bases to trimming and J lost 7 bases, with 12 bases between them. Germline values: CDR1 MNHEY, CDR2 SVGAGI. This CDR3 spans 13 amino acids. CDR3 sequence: CASRDPGFGELFF. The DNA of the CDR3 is TGTGCCAGCAGGGACCCCGGCTTCGGGGAGCTGTTTTTT.

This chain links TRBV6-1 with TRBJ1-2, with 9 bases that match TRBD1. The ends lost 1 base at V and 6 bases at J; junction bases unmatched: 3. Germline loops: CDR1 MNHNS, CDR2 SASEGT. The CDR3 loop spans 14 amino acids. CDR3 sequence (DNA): TGTGCCAGCAGTGAAGACAGGGGGCGGGATGGCTACACCTTC. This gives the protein CASSEDRGRDGYTF.

In nucleotides, the CDR3 is TGTGCCAGCAGCTTAGAGGGGACAGGGGGCAACTACGAGCAGTACTTC. Translating gives CASSLEGTGGNYEQYF. The chain is built from TRBV7-2 and TRBJ2-7, with 12 bases that match TRBD1. The CDR3 length is 16 residues. CDR1 and CDR2 (germline): SGHTA, FQGNSA. The V and J ends lost 1 base and 3 bases, in that order; junction bases with no gene match: 4.

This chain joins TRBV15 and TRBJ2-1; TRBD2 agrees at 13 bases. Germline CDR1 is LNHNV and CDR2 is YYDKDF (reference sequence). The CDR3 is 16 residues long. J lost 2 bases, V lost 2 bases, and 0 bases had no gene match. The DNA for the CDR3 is TGTGCCACCAGCAGAACTAGCGGGGGGGCCTACAATGAGCAGTTCTTC. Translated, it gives CATSRTSGGAYNEQFF.

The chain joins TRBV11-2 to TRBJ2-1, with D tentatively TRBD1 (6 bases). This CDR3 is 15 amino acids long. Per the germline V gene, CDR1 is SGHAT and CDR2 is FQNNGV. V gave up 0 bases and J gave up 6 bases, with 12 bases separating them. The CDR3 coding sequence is TGTGCCAGCAGCTTAGATCTGAGGGGGTCCAATGAGCAGTTCTTC. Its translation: CASSLDLRGSNEQFF.

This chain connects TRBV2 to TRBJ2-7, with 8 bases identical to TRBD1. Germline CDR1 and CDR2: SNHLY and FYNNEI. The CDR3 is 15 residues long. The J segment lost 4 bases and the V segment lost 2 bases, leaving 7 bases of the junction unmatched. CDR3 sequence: CASSERTGKEYEQYF. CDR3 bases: TGTGCCAGCAGTGAACGGACAGGGAAGGAGTACGAGCAGTACTTC.

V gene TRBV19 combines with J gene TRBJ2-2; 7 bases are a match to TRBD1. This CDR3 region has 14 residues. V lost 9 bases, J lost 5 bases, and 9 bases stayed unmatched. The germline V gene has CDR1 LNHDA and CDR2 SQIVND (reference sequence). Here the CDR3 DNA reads TGTGCCAGCCGTACCGACAGGGCGACCGGGGAGCTGTTTTTT. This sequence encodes CASRTDRATGELFF.

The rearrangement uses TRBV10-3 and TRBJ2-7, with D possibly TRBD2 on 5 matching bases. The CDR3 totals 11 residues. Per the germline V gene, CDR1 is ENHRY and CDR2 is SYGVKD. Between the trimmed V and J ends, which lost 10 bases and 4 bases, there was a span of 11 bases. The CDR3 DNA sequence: TGTGCCACCGGGGTTTCGTACGAGCAGTACTTC. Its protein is CATGVSYEQYF.